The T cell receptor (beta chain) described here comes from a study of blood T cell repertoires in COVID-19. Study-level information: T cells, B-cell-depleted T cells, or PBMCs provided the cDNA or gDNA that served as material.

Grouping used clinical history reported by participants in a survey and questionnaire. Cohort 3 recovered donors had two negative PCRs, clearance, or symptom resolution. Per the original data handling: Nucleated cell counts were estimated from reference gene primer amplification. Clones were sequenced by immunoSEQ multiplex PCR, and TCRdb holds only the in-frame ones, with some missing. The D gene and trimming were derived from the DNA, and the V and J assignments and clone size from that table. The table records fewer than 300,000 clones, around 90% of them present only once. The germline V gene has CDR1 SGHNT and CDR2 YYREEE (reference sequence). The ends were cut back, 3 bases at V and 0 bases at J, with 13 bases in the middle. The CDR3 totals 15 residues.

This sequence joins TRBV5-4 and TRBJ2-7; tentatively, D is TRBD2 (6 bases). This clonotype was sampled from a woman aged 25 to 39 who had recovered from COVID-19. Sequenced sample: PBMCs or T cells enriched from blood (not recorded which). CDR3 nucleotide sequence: TGTGCCAGCAGCTCTGGAAGCGGGTACTCCTACGAGCAGTACTTC. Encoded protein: CASSSGSGYSYEQYF.